This TCR beta chain is from a study of blood T cell repertoires in COVID-19. The wider study: COVID-19 samples, acute and convalescent, were from the United States, Italy and Spain. PBMCs, B-cell-depleted T cells, or T cells provided the cDNA or gDNA that made up the material.

Trimming took off 3 bases at V and 0 bases at J, with 23 bases between the two ends. The CDR3 is 20 residues long. CDR1 is KGHDR and CDR2 is SFDVKD in the germline V gene. Method: immunoSEQ multiplex PCR; TCRdb's copy keeps in-frame clones and lacks some. The sample lists around 100,000 clones; about 87% were seen once. The sequenced material came from peripheral blood. The rearrangement joins TRBV24-1 to TRBJ2-1; D might be TRBD1 (5 bases). The source is a woman in her forties or fifties with acute or convalescent COVID-19. The CDR3 reads CATSDPRQSTGYGSYNEQFF. As DNA, the CDR3 is TGTGCCACCAGTGATCCCCGACAAAGCACAGGATACGGCTCCTACAATGAGCAGTTCTTC.